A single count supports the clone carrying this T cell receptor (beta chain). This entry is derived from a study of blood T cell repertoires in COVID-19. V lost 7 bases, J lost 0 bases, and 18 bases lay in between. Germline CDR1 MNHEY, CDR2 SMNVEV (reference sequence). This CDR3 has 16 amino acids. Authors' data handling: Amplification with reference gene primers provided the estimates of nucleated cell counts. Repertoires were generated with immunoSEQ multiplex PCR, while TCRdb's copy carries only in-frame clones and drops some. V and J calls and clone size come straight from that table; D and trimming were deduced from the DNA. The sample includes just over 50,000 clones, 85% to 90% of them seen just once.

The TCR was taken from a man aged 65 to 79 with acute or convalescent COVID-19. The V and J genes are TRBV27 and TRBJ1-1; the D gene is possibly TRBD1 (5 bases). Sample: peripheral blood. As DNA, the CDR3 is TGTGCCAGCATCCCCTTTAGGGCAGGGATGAACACTGAAGCTTTCTTT. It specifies CASIPFRAGMNTEAFF.